One T cell receptor beta chain is described in this entry. V dropped 1 base and J dropped 0 bases, with 7 bases sitting between them. Germline lookup yields CDR1 SGHAT and CDR2 FQNNGV. The CDR3 has 15 residues. The source of the sample is a study of blood T cell repertoires in COVID-19. Sequencing was performed with immunoSEQ multiplex PCR; in TCRdb, only in-frame clones are kept and a portion is missing. The repertoire holds some 200,000 clones, with about 91% as singletons. The sequence was collected from a woman between 35 and 50 years old with acute or convalescent COVID-19. The rearrangement uses TRBV11-2 and TRBJ1-3, with D unresolved. Sequenced input: peripheral blood. CDR3 protein: CASSLAGFSGNTIYF. In DNA form, the CDR3 reads TGTGCCAGCAGCTTAGCCGGGTTCTCTGGAAACACCATATATTTT.